The 10 T cell receptor beta chains presented below share a single source sample, sequenced in a study of T-cell reconstitution after alpha-beta-depleted transplantation in children. The authors prepared the TCRbeta library with unique molecular identifiers. From the PCR reads, TCRdb called clonotypes with MiXCR, one entry per CDR3 protein. The data hold 600,000 to 800,000 distinct CDR3 sequences, with under 15% observed a single time. Specimen: PBMCs, collected before TCRalphabeta/CD19-depleted stem cell transplant. The receptors shown here come from a girl aged 2 to 10 with congenital amegakaryocytic thrombocytopenia, due to receive a stem cell transplant.

This clonotype was detected many times. The V gene is TRBV6-5, the J gene TRBJ2-1, with 13 bases fitting TRBD2. The V and J ends lost 2 bases and 10 bases, in that order; junction bases with no gene match: 11. Germline values: CDR1 MNHEY, CDR2 SVGAGI. The CDR3 has 17 amino acids. In DNA, the CDR3 is TGTGCCAGCAGTTACGGTGTTAGGACTAGCGGGAGTCGGGAGCAGTTCTTC. Its protein product is CASSYGVRTSGSREQFF.

V is TRBV2 and J is TRBJ2-1; the D call may be TRBD1 or TRBD2 (6 bases each). The CDR3 spans 9 residues. CDR1 is SNHLY and CDR2 is FYNNEI in the germline V gene. Between the trimmed V and J ends, which lost 10 bases and 12 bases, there was a span of 10 bases. CDR3 bases: TGTGCCAACAGGGACTGGCAGTTCTTC. Its translation is CANRDWQFF.

This clonotype was seen many times. This chain uses TRBV29-1 with TRBJ1-2; TRBD1 matches at 7 bases. There are 13 residues in the CDR3. V dropped 3 bases and J dropped 6; count of bases not matched to a gene: 7. Looked up from germline, CDR1 is SQVTM and CDR2 is ANQGSEA. The CDR3 nucleotides read TGCAGCGTTGATACTGGGGACAGAAATGGCTACACCTTC. It is translated as CSVDTGDRNGYTF.

Many counts were recorded for this clonotype. J is TRBJ2-7 and V is TRBV5-6; TRBD1 is a possible D gene (6 bases). CDR1 and CDR2 from the germline V gene are SGHDT and YYEEEE. The ends were cut back, 4 bases at V and 7 bases at J, with 18 bases in the middle. The length of the CDR3 is 14 residues. CDR3 amino acids: CASSPRDTKGEQYF. The CDR3, as DNA: TGTGCCAGCAGCCCCCGGGACACCAAGGGAGAGCAGTACTTC.

To note about this clonotype: A much larger clone sits a single nucleotide away, making a read error possible. CDR3 protein: CSARESWQGIRYF. The CDR3 region has the DNA TGCAGTGCTAGAGAATCTTGGCAGGGCATTCGGTACTTC. The chain has TRBV20-1 and TRBJ2-4; a possible D gene is TRBD1 (5 bases). Per the germline V gene, CDR1 is DFQATT and CDR2 is SNEGSKA (reference sequence). The length of the CDR3 is 13 residues.

The genes are TRBV7-2 and TRBJ2-1; D may be TRBD2 (6 bases). Germline loops: CDR1 SGHTA, CDR2 FQGNSA. The V and J ends lost 5 bases and 3 bases respectively, with 17 bases between them. This CDR3 has 16 residues. CDR3 sequence reads: CASSGSSVKGYNEQFF. For the CDR3, the DNA is TGTGCCAGCAGCGGCTCTAGCGTTAAGGGCTACAATGAGCAGTTCTTC. Using reference TRBV7-2 and TRBJ2-1 for the parts outside the CDR3, the full variable domain is GAGVSQSPSNKVTEKGKDVELRCDPISGHTALYWYRQSLGQGLEFLIYFQGNSAPDKSGLPSDRFSAERTGGSVSTLTIQRTQQEDSAVYLCASSGSSVKGYNEQFFGPGTRLTVL.

This clonotype was seen a handful of times. The chain employs TRBV7-9 and TRBJ1-4, with 7 bases that match TRBD1. The trim removed 6 bases at V and 4 bases at J, leaving 8 bases unmatched. The CDR3 totals 15 residues. CDR1 and CDR2 (germline): SEHNR, FQNEAQ (reference sequence). The CDR3 protein is CASRAGTAFNEKLFF. CDR3 DNA sequence: TGTGCCAGCAGAGCCGGGACAGCGTTTAATGAAAAACTGTTTTTT.

On this clonotype: A much larger clone differs from this one at a single base, so this may be a read error. For the CDR3, the DNA is TGCGCCAGCAGCCCGGGACGATGGACTTTCTTT. It specifies CASSPGRWTFF. The chain combines TRBV5-1 with TRBJ1-1, with D perhaps matching TRBD1 (5 bases). V was clipped by 4 bases and J by 12 bases, with 13 bases between them. CDR1 is SGHRS and CDR2 is YFSETQ in the germline V gene. The CDR3 spans 11 residues.

This clonotype occurred a few times. The chain carries TRBV7-9 and TRBJ1-2; D might be TRBD1 (5 bases). The CDR3 sequence is 16 residues long. CDR1 is SEHNR and CDR2 is FQNEAQ in the germline V gene (reference sequence). V shed 2 bases and J shed 2 bases, with 15 bases lying between them. CDR3 sequence reads: CASSLRGPGSNYGYTF. For the CDR3, the DNA is TGTGCCAGCAGCTTAAGGGGACCGGGTTCGAACTATGGCTACACCTTC.

This clonotype was observed many times. The chain recombines TRBV11-2 with TRBJ2-1; tentatively, D is TRBD1 (6 bases). The germline V and J ends were trimmed by 3 bases and 8 bases, with 14 bases remaining between them. Germline values: CDR1 SGHAT, CDR2 FQNNGV. The CDR3 is 14 residues long. CDR3 bases: TGTGCCAGCAGCTTTCTACAGGGAAGCGATGAGCAGTTCTTC. Protein sequence: CASSFLQGSDEQFF.